These 27 T cell receptor beta chains share one sample of origin, sequenced in a study of T cell changes during pregnancy in multiple sclerosis. Only in-frame clones appear in the TCRdb table, and some are missing; sequencing was by immunoSEQ multiplex PCR. Counted here are 70,000 to 95,000 clones, roughly 93% occurring once; the ten biggest clones make up around 4%. The sample was peripheral blood, taken in the first trimester of pregnancy. All receptors come from a female donor with multiple sclerosis, enrolled in a pregnancy study.

Here the CDR3 reads CASSLVGRKNSPLHF. In nucleotides, the CDR3 is TGTGCCAGCAGCTTGGTGGGCAGGAAGAATTCACCCCTCCACTTT. The gene calls are TRBV5-4 and TRBJ1-6; D ambiguous. V lost 0 bases and J 7 bases, leaving 11 bases between the germline ends. CDR1 and CDR2 from the germline V gene are SGHNT and YYREEE (reference sequence). This CDR3 is built from 15 residues.

The chain is built from TRBV6-5 and TRBJ2-7; 8 nucleotides match TRBD1. J lost 0 bases, V lost 5 bases, and 6 bases had no gene match. This CDR3 comprises 15 residues. The germline V gene encodes CDR1 MNHEY and CDR2 SVGAGI. CDR3 nucleotides: TGTGCCAGCAGTCCGGACAGGGTGAGCTCCTACGAGCAGTACTTC. It translates to CASSPDRVSSYEQYF.

The chain uses TRBV7-2 and TRBJ2-7; tentative D call: TRBD2 (5 bases). V was shortened by 1 base and J by 1 base, with 11 bases between the two germline ends. The CDR3 contains 15 residues. Germline-derived CDR1 and CDR2 are SGHTA and FQGNSA. CDR3 DNA sequence: TGTGCCAGCAGCTTAGATCGCGGGCTTTCCTACGAGCAGTACTTC. This translates into CASSLDRGLSYEQYF.

In this sample, this clone turned up once. The junction does not match germline at one end; this may be a read error. The V call is TRBV4-1, the J call TRBJ2-5; possibly TRBD2 for D (5 bases). The CDR3 runs 15 residues. In germline, CDR1 is MGHRA, CDR2 YSYEKL. The CDR3 reads CASSKEPLAKETQYF. CDR3 DNA sequence: TGCGCCAGCAGCAAAGAACCTTTAGCGAAAGAGACCCAGTACTTC.

V is TRBV9 and J is TRBJ2-3, with D possibly being TRBD2 (7 bases). This CDR3 is built from 14 residues. Deletions cut 2 bases from V and 5 bases from J, with 12 bases between. Per the germline V gene, CDR1 is SGDLS and CDR2 is YYNGEE. The chain's CDR3 is CASSVGGAGDTQYF. CDR3 sequence (DNA): TGTGCCAGCAGCGTGGGGGGGGCAGGAGATACGCAGTATTTT.

This clone was counted many times. Other DNA sequences within the sample encode an identical CDR3. This sequence joins TRBV6-1 and TRBJ2-3; 12 nucleotides align to TRBD2. Germline assignment: CDR1 MNHNS and CDR2 SASEGT. The length of the CDR3 is 15 residues. The V gene end was trimmed by 2 bases and the J gene end by 4 bases; junction bases not matched to a gene: 1. CDR3 in amino acids: CASSELAGGPDTQYF. The CDR3 DNA reads as TGTGCCAGCAGTGAACTAGCGGGGGGGCCAGATACGCAGTATTTT.

CDR3 nucleotide sequence: TGTGCCAGCAGCTTTTCCGGGGAATCCTACGAGCAGTACTTC. This gives the protein CASSFSGESYEQYF. This chain uses TRBV11-2 with TRBJ2-7; D possibly corresponds to TRBD2 (5 bases). V was clipped by 3 bases and J by 1 base, with 10 bases between them. Looked up from germline, CDR1 is SGHAT and CDR2 is FQNNGV. This CDR3 is 14 amino acids long.

The chain has TRBV11-2 and TRBJ2-7; 7 bases fit TRBD1. Trimming at V came to 8 bases and at J to 0 bases, leaving 10 bases not matched to a gene. Germline CDR1 is SGHAT and CDR2 is FQNNGV. The CDR3 has 15 residues. The chain's CDR3 is CASAITGTVSYEQYF. CDR3 nucleotides: TGTGCCAGCGCCATCACGGGGACAGTCTCCTACGAGCAGTACTTC.

The chain is built from TRBV5-6 and TRBJ1-2, with unresolved D. V lost 7 bases to trimming and J lost 2 bases, with 18 bases between them. This CDR3 has 15 amino acids. Germline CDR1 is SGHDT and CDR2 is YYEEEE. CDR3 sequence: CASLYWTAGNYGYTF. The DNA of the CDR3 is TGTGCCAGCCTGTACTGGACGGCGGGAAACTATGGCTACACCTTC.

The chain recombines TRBV7-6 with TRBJ2-5; no clear D gene. The CDR3 runs 15 residues. V was pared by 5 bases and J by 4 bases, with 17 bases between. Germline values: CDR1 SGHVS, CDR2 FNYEAQ. The CDR3 nucleotides are TGTGCCAGCAGCCGAACCGACCTACCGGGAGAGACCCAGTACTTC. This gives the protein CASSRTDLPGETQYF.

Only a few counts were recorded for this clone. This chain connects TRBV6-1 to TRBJ2-2, with 7 bases matching TRBD1. Trimming took 2 bases from V and 3 from J; bases not matched to a gene: 3. Germline V gives CDR1 MNHNS, CDR2 SASEGT. CDR3 length equals 15 residues. The chain's CDR3 is CASSEWTGDTGELFF. The CDR3 DNA is TGTGCCAGCAGTGAATGGACAGGAGACACCGGGGAGCTGTTTTTT.

J is TRBJ2-7 and V is TRBV11-2; the D gene is possibly TRBD2 (5 bases). CDR3 length: 12 amino acids. V shed 4 bases and J shed 7 bases, with 11 bases lying between them. Germline values: CDR1 SGHAT, CDR2 FQNNGV. The CDR3 DNA follows: TGTGCCAGCAGCTCGGGGATGGGGGAGCAGTACTTC. Amino acids: CASSSGMGEQYF. The full variable domain, with the rest looked up from reference TRBV11-2 and TRBJ2-7, is EAGVAQSPRYKIIEKRQSVAFWCNPISGHATLYWYQQILGQGPKLLIQFQNNGVVDDSQLPKDRFSAERLKGVDSTLKIQPAKLEDSAVYLCASSSGMGEQYFGPGTRLTVT.

The chain carries TRBV5-6 and TRBJ2-7; a weak D match, TRBD1 (6 bases). Germline lookup yields CDR1 SGHDT and CDR2 YYEEEE. V was clipped by 5 bases and J by 7 bases, with 25 bases between them. The CDR3 contains 16 residues. The CDR3 DNA follows: TGTGCCAGCAGTTCGCCGGAAATGGGGGCGACCTGGGAGCAGTACTTC. This encodes CASSSPEMGATWEQYF.

V and J are TRBV19 and TRBJ2-1; TRBD2 agrees at 10 bases. Germline CDR1 reads LNHDA; CDR2 reads SQIVND (reference sequence). The CDR3 extends over 17 amino acids. Germline trimming cut 3 bases from V and 4 bases from J; bases unmatched to any gene: 9. The CDR3 spells CASSIASGGALYNEQFF. The DNA for the CDR3 is TGTGCCAGTAGTATCGCAAGCGGGGGGGCTTTGTACAATGAGCAGTTCTTC.

A single count supports this clone. The gene calls are TRBV27 and TRBJ2-7; D gene uncertain. Germline V gene sequence: CDR1 MNHEY, CDR2 SMNVEV (reference sequence). Trimming took off 6 bases at V and 0 bases at J, with 12 bases between the two ends. CDR3 length: 14 amino acids. CDR3 region: CASRVIEASYEQYF. CDR3 nucleotides: TGTGCCAGCAGGGTTATTGAGGCCTCCTACGAGCAGTACTTC.

This chain uses TRBV9 with TRBJ2-5, with TRBD1 identical over 7 bases. Losses at the gene ends were 4 bases for V and 5 bases for J; bases not matched to a gene: 8. Germline V CDR1 and CDR2: SGDLS, YYNGEE. CDR3 length: 14 residues. This chain's CDR3 is CASSQGQPYETQYF. The CDR3 bases are TGTGCCAGCAGCCAGGGACAGCCTTACGAGACCCAGTACTTC.

The CDR3 DNA reads TGTGCCAGCAGTGAAATAACCACCCCCCGGTCTGGAAACACCATATATTTT. Translating gives CASSEITTPRSGNTIYF. The chain is built from TRBV25-1 and TRBJ1-3, with no clear D. Deletions cut 2 bases from V and 1 base from J, with 15 bases between. This CDR3 spans 17 amino acids. Germline lookup yields CDR1 MGHDK and CDR2 SYGVNS.

This chain links TRBV4-1 with TRBJ2-1, with 10 positions matching TRBD2. Germline lookup yields CDR1 MGHRA and CDR2 YSYEKL. After removal of 0 bases from V and 12 bases from J, the junction contained 11 bases not matched to a gene. CDR3 length: 16 amino acids. The CDR3 region has the DNA TGCGCCAGCAGCCAAGAGGGTAGCGGGGGGTTTCGCGTGCAGTTCTTC. This sequence encodes CASSQEGSGGFRVQFF.

The chain employs TRBV5-6 and TRBJ2-3; 8 bases fit TRBD2. The CDR3 is made up of 15 amino acids. With V trimmed by 0 bases and J by 6 bases, 6 bases remained unmatched. The germline gives CDR1 SGHDT, CDR2 YYEEEE. CDR3 protein: CASSLVAGRSDTQYF. The DNA of the CDR3 is TGTGCCAGCAGCTTGGTAGCGGGGAGGTCCGATACGCAGTATTTT.

This chain connects TRBV2 to TRBJ1-1; TRBD1 might be the D (5 bases). This CDR3 has 12 residues. In germline, CDR1 is SNHLY, CDR2 FYNNEI. The V end was cut by 4 bases, the J end by 4 bases, with 7 bases between. For the CDR3, the DNA is TGTGCCAGCAGTGCCAGGGTCACTGAAGCTTTCTTT. This codes for CASSARVTEAFF.

The chain links TRBV18 to TRBJ2-3; TRBD1 agrees at 8 bases. The germline gives CDR1 KGHSH, CDR2 LQKENI. Unmatched junction bases numbered 15, after V lost 6 bases and J lost 4 bases. The CDR3 sequence is 17 residues long. CDR3 sequence (DNA): TGTGCCAGCTCTCGCCGGGCGGGGACAGGTCCCTCAGATACGCAGTATTTT. Amino acid sequence: CASSRRAGTGPSDTQYF.

V gene TRBV19 combines with J gene TRBJ2-7; 9 bases agree with TRBD2. Germline trimming cut 6 bases from V and 2 bases from J; bases unmatched to any gene: 2. Germline V gene sequence: CDR1 LNHDA, CDR2 SQIVND (reference sequence). CDR3 length: 13 amino acids. CDR3 DNA sequence: TGTGCCAGTAGCCGCGGGGGGGCCTACGAGCAGTACTTC. Its translation: CASSRGGAYEQYF.

The chain carries TRBV7-8 and TRBJ1-1, with 7 bases matching TRBD1. With 1 base clipped from V and 4 bases from J, the junction kept 3 bases outside the gene matches. This CDR3 is 14 amino acids long. Germline V gene data show CDR1 as SGHVS and CDR2 as FQNEAQ. CDR3: CASSLEGQSTEAFF. Written as DNA, the CDR3 is TGTGCCAGCAGCTTAGAGGGACAGAGCACTGAAGCTTTCTTT.

V is TRBV4-2 and J is TRBJ1-2; TRBD1 is a possible D gene (6 bases). The CDR3 loop spans 17 amino acids. The V and J ends lost 0 bases and 3 bases respectively, with 17 bases between them. CDR1 is LGHNA, CDR2 YNFKEQ, per germline. In DNA, the CDR3 is TGTGCCAGCAGCCAAGAAGACCCTACAGGGTTAGACTATGGCTACACCTTC. Its protein is CASSQEDPTGLDYGYTF.

This clone was detected only once. The rearrangement uses TRBV27 and TRBJ2-1; 12 nucleotides agree with TRBD2. Unmatched junction bases numbered 2, after V lost 4 bases and J lost 4 bases. Germline V gene sequence: CDR1 MNHEY, CDR2 SMNVEV (reference sequence). CDR3 length: 15 amino acids. The CDR3 DNA sequence: TGTGCCAGCAGTTCACTAGCGGGGGGTTACAATGAGCAGTTCTTC. The encoded protein is CASSSLAGGYNEQFF.

V usage is TRBV15 and J usage is TRBJ1-2, with TRBD1 as a possible D gene (5 bases). Trimming cost V 1 base and J 6 bases, with 15 bases left between them. The CDR3 has 15 residues. Germline lookup yields CDR1 LNHNV and CDR2 YYDKDF (reference sequence). CDR3 loop: CATSRAGAGRDGYTF. CDR3 coding DNA: TGTGCCACCAGCAGAGCGGGAGCGGGGCGTGATGGCTACACCTTC.

V gene TRBV7-9 combines with J gene TRBJ2-7, with 9 bases that match TRBD1. CDR1 is SEHNR, CDR2 FQNEAQ, per germline (reference sequence). J lost 4 bases, V lost 1 base, and 11 bases had no gene match. CDR3 length equals 17 residues. The CDR3 is CASSLGLGDRAGYEQYF. CDR3 nucleotide sequence: TGTGCCAGCAGCTTAGGCCTTGGGGACAGGGCCGGGTACGAGCAGTACTTC.